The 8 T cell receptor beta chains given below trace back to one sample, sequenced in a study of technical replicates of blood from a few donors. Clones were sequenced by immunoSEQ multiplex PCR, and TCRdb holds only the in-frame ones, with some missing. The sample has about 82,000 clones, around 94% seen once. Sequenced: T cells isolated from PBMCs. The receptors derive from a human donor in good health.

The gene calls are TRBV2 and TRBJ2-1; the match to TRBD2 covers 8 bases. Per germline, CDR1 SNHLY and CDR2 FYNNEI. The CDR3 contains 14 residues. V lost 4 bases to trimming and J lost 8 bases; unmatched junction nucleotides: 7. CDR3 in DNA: TGTGCCAGCAGTGTCTCGGGAGGGCCCTATGAGCAGTTCTTC. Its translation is CASSVSGGPYEQFF.

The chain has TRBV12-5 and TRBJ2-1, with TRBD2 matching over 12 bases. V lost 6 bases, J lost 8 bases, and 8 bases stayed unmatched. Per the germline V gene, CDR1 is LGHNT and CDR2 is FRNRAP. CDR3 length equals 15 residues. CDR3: CASGRTSGTRDEQFF. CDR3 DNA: TGTGCTAGTGGCCGGACTAGCGGGACTCGTGATGAGCAGTTCTTC.

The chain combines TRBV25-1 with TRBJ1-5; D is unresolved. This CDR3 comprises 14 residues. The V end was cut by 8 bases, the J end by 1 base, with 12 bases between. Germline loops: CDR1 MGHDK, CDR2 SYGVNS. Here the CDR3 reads CASFRTGSNQPQHF. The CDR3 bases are TGTGCCAGCTTTAGGACGGGGAGCAATCAGCCCCAGCATTTT. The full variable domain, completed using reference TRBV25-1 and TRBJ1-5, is EADIYQTPRYLVIGTGKKITLECSQTMGHDKMYWYQQDPGMELHLIHYSYGVNSTEKGDLSSESTVSRIRTEHFPLTLESARPSHTSQYLCASFRTGSNQPQHFGDGTRLSIL.

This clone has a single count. CDR3 sequence: CASSQGLKSEQYF. The CDR3 bases are TGTGCCAGCAGCCAAGGTCTAAAGAGCGAGCAGTACTTC. The chain joins TRBV14 to TRBJ2-7; D not certain. V dropped 1 base and J dropped 6 bases, with 10 bases sitting between them. The CDR3 sequence is 13 residues long. The V gene's germline CDR1 is SGHDN and CDR2 FVKESK.

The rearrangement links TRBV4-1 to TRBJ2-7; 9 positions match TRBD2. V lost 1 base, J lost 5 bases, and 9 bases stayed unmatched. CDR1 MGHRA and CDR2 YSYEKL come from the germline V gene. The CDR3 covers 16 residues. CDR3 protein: CASSQVSPSGIHEQYF. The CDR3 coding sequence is TGCGCCAGCAGCCAAGTTTCACCTAGCGGGATCCACGAGCAGTACTTC.

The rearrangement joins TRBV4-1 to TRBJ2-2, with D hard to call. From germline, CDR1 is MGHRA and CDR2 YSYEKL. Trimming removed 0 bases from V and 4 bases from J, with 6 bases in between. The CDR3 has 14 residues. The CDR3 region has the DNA TGCGCCAGCAGCCAAGATTTCGGCACCGGGGAGCTGTTTTTT. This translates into CASSQDFGTGELFF.

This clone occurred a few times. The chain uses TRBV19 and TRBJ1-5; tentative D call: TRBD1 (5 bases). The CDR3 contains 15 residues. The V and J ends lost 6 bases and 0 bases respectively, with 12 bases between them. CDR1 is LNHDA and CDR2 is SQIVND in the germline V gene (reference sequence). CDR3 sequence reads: CASSTTESSNQPQHF. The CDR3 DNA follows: TGTGCCAGTAGCACGACAGAAAGTAGCAATCAGCCCCAGCATTTT.

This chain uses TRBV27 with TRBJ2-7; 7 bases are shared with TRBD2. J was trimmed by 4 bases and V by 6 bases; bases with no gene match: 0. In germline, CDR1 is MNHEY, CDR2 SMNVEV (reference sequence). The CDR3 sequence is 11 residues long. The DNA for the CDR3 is TGTGCCAGCAGGGGGGGGTACGAGCAGTACTTC. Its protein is CASRGGYEQYF.